This entry lists 11 T cell receptor beta chains sequenced from one sample in a study of blood T cell repertoires in COVID-19. Sequencing was performed with immunoSEQ multiplex PCR; in TCRdb, only in-frame clones are kept and a portion is missing. The data contain around 80,000 clones, about 88% of them singletons. The sample comprised peripheral blood. All receptors derive from a human donor in a cohort sampled during active COVID-19.

The DNA for the CDR3 is TGTGCCAGCAGCCGGCAGCGTCCGCCTAATGAAAAACTGTTTTTT. This codes for CASSRQRPPNEKLFF. This chain connects TRBV7-2 to TRBJ1-4, with D hard to call. This CDR3 has 15 amino acids. Trimming took off 5 bases at V and 3 bases at J, with 13 bases between the two ends. Germline V CDR1 and CDR2: SGHTA, FQGNSA.

This CDR3 reads CASSIRAGGSGTEAFF. The CDR3 coding sequence is TGTGCCAGTAGTATAAGGGCAGGGGGCTCGGGGACTGAAGCTTTCTTT. This chain connects TRBV19 to TRBJ1-1, with TRBD1 identical over 8 bases. V was pared by 2 bases and J by 5 bases, with 10 bases of the junction left unmatched. The CDR3 is 16 amino acids. The germline gives CDR1 LNHDA, CDR2 SQIVND (reference sequence). Using reference TRBV19 and TRBJ1-1 for the parts outside the CDR3, the full variable domain is DGGITQSPKYLFRKEGQNVTLSCEQNLNHDAMYWYRQDPGQGLRLIYYSQIVNDFQKGDIAEGYSVSREKKESFPLTVTSAQKNPTAFYLCASSIRAGGSGTEAFFGQGTRLTVV.

The chain has TRBV11-2 and TRBJ1-1, with D perhaps matching TRBD1 (6 bases). V was pared by 5 bases and J by 1 base, with 14 bases between. The germline CDR1 and CDR2 sequences are SGHAT and FQNNGV. This CDR3 region has 15 residues. CDR3 coding DNA: TGTGCCAGCAGCATCCAACAGGGCCGGAACACTGAAGCTTTCTTT. Protein product: CASSIQQGRNTEAFF.

The chain recombines TRBV2 with TRBJ2-6, with 7 bases lining up with TRBD2. This CDR3 has 15 residues. J was trimmed by 2 bases and V by 8 bases; bases with no gene match: 6. The germline V gene has CDR1 SNHLY and CDR2 FYNNEI. The CDR3 loop reads CASGTRGAGANVLTF. CDR3 DNA: TGTGCCAGCGGTACCCGGGGGGCTGGGGCCAACGTCCTGACTTTC.

This clone appeared a single time. CDR3 region: CSASADYEQYF. As DNA, the CDR3 is TGCAGTGCTAGCGCAGACTACGAGCAGTACTTC. The chain has TRBV20-1 and TRBJ2-7; D unclear. Trimming took off 3 bases at V and 3 bases at J, with 6 bases between the two ends. This CDR3 is built from 11 residues. Looked up from germline, CDR1 is DFQATT and CDR2 is SNEGSKA (reference sequence).

In regard to this clone: The junction differs from germline at one of its ends, possibly a read error. The chain carries TRBV5-4 and TRBJ2-3; 7 bases align to TRBD1. The CDR3 length is 16 residues. CDR1 and CDR2 (germline): SGHNT, YYREEE (reference sequence). The CDR3, as DNA: TGTGCCAGCAGCGCATGGACAGGAGTAGGGACAGCTACGCAGTATTTT. Translating gives CASSAWTGVGTATQYF. The full variable domain, rest sourced from reference TRBV5-4 and TRBJ2-3, is ETGVTQSPTHLIKTRGQQVTLRCSSQSGHNTVSWYQQALGQGPQFIFQYYREEENGRGNFPPRFSGLQFPNYSSELNVNALELDDSALYLCASSAWTGVGTATQYFGPGTRLTVL.

The chain links TRBV5-1 to TRBJ2-1; 13 bases fit TRBD2. Germline V gene sequence: CDR1 SGHRS, CDR2 YFSETQ. CDR3 length: 17 residues. Germline trimming cut 1 base from V and 8 bases from J; bases unmatched to any gene: 9. DNA of the CDR3: TGCGCCAGCAGCTTGACCTTGACTAGCGGGAGGTTTCATGAGCAGTTCTTC. It is translated as CASSLTLTSGRFHEQFF.

V usage is TRBV27 and J usage is TRBJ2-1, with 8 bases aligning to TRBD2. Germline V gene data show CDR1 as MNHEY and CDR2 as SMNVEV (reference sequence). V lost 5 bases and J lost 9; bases outside the gene matches: 3. The length of the CDR3 is 12 residues. CDR3 protein: CASSTGTSEQFF. The DNA of the CDR3 is TGTGCCAGCAGTACCGGGACTAGTGAGCAGTTCTTC.

This chain links TRBV11-2 with TRBJ2-7; D remains unclear. V lost 1 base and J lost 6, with 4 bases in between. Germline CDR1 and CDR2: SGHAT and FQNNGV. The CDR3 contains 11 residues. CDR3 nucleotide sequence: TGTGCCAGCAGCTTAGCTCGCGAGCAGTACTTC. Residues: CASSLAREQYF.

The rearrangement uses TRBV27 and TRBJ2-7; 8 nucleotides align to TRBD1. The CDR3 contains 15 residues. V lost 5 bases to trimming and J lost 3 bases; unmatched junction nucleotides: 9. Germline V gives CDR1 MNHEY, CDR2 SMNVEV (reference sequence). The CDR3 region has the DNA TGTGCCAGCAGTGGGAGGACAGGGTATTTCTACGAGCAGTACTTC. Amino acid sequence: CASSGRTGYFYEQYF.

This clone has just one count. The genes are TRBV15 and TRBJ1-1; possible D gene TRBD1, 5 bases. CDR1 and CDR2 from the germline V gene are LNHNV and YYDKDF (reference sequence). The V and J ends lost 0 bases and 4 bases respectively, with 12 bases between them. The CDR3 loop spans 15 amino acids. The CDR3 sequence is CATSRDPAGRTEAFF. CDR3 coding DNA: TGTGCCACCAGCAGAGATCCGGCAGGGCGCACTGAAGCTTTCTTT.